These 9 T cell receptor beta chains share one sample of origin, sequenced in a study of T cell responses to AZD1222 COVID-19 vaccine. Produced via immunoSEQ multiplex PCR; TCRdb's table is partial and in-frame only. The sample yields around 200,000 clones, around 90% seen once. The source material was peripheral blood, sampled on day 0 of AZD1222 vaccination. The receptors stem from an adult in good health.

V usage is TRBV7-8 and J usage is TRBJ1-1, with D perhaps TRBD1 (5 bases). V gave up 2 bases and J gave up 6 bases, with 13 bases separating them. The germline V gene encodes CDR1 SGHVS and CDR2 FQNEAQ. The CDR3 spans 14 residues. DNA for the CDR3: TGTGCCAGCAGCTTAAAGGGCAGGGAATCTGAAGCTTTCTTT. This gives the protein CASSLKGRESEAFF.

The chain joins TRBV7-8 to TRBJ2-1; possibly TRBD1 for D (6 bases). The CDR3 spans 13 residues. Trimming stripped 1 base from V and 10 bases from J, with 11 bases between. Germline V gene sequence: CDR1 SGHVS, CDR2 FQNEAQ. DNA for the CDR3: TGTGCCAGCAGCTTAGGCAGGGGTGGGGAGCAGTTCTTC. This encodes CASSLGRGGEQFF.

The chain recombines TRBV10-1 with TRBJ2-7; 9 bases line up with TRBD2. The J segment lost 4 bases and the V segment lost 0 bases, leaving 7 bases of the junction unmatched. The germline V gene encodes CDR1 WNHNN and CDR2 SYGVQD (reference sequence). The CDR3 spans 16 residues. CDR3 bases: TGCGCCAGCAGTGAGTCGTCGGCGGGGGGGCGTTACGAGCAGTACTTC. As protein: CASSESSAGGRYEQYF.

V is TRBV11-3 and J is TRBJ2-1, with TRBD1 identical over 7 bases. The CDR3 runs to 15 residues. After removal of 4 bases from V and 1 base from J, the junction contained 4 bases not matched to a gene. Germline V gene lookup returns CDR1 SGHNT and CDR2 YENEEA. This CDR3 reads CASSSYRGSYNEQFF. The CDR3 DNA follows: TGTGCCAGCAGCTCGTACAGGGGTTCCTACAATGAGCAGTTCTTC. Variable domain in full (rest from reference TRBV11-3 and TRBJ2-1): EAGVVQSPRYKIIEKKQPVAFWCNPISGHNTLYWYLQNLGQGPELLIRYENEEAVDDSQLPKDRFSAERLKGVDSTLKIQPAELGDSAVYLCASSSYRGSYNEQFFGPGTRLTVL.

This clone has more than one count but fewer than ten. The chain links TRBV16 to TRBJ2-3, with 8 bases identical to TRBD2. V shed 5 bases and J 2 bases; nucleotides not matched to a gene: 6. This CDR3 has 15 amino acids. The germline CDR1 and CDR2 sequences are KGHSY and FQNENV. CDR3: CASSDRGGNTDTQYF. The CDR3, as DNA: TGTGCCAGCAGCGATCGGGGGGGAAACACAGATACGCAGTATTTT.

In the case of this clone: The junction departs from germline at one end; a sequencing error may be responsible. The chain employs TRBV27 and TRBJ1-1; a possible D gene is TRBD1 (6 bases). Germline V gives CDR1 MNHEY, CDR2 SMNVEV (reference sequence). The CDR3 spans 15 residues. In DNA form, the CDR3 reads TGTGCCAGCGGTTTGGTACAGGGAAGGGAAACTGAAGCTTTCTTT. Amino acid sequence: CASGLVQGRETEAFF.

The V and J genes are TRBV28 and TRBJ2-7, with D perhaps matching TRBD1 (6 bases). With 3 bases removed from V and 5 bases from J, the gap between germline ends came to 11 bases. This CDR3 is built from 13 residues. Germline CDR1 reads MDHEN; CDR2 reads SYDVKM. This CDR3 is CASSFDRPDEQYF. The CDR3, as DNA: TGTGCCAGCAGTTTTGACAGGCCGGACGAGCAGTACTTC.

J is TRBJ2-7 and V is TRBV7-9, with a possible D match to TRBD1 (6 bases). Germline V gene data show CDR1 as SEHNR and CDR2 as FQNEAQ (reference sequence). The CDR3 spans 14 residues. With 3 bases removed from V and 5 bases from J, the gap between germline ends came to 14 bases. DNA of the CDR3: TGTGCCAGCAGCTTGAAGGACAGCTTCCACGAGCAGTACTTC. Its translation: CASSLKDSFHEQYF.

The chain uses TRBV5-1 and TRBJ2-5; 9 bases align to TRBD1. V shed 6 bases and J 5 bases; nucleotides not matched to a gene: 11. Germline V gene sequence: CDR1 SGHRS, CDR2 YFSETQ. The CDR3 has 15 residues. In DNA form, the CDR3 reads TGCGCCAGCAAGACCGGGACAGGGACTTCGGAGACCCAGTACTTC. Protein sequence: CASKTGTGTSETQYF.